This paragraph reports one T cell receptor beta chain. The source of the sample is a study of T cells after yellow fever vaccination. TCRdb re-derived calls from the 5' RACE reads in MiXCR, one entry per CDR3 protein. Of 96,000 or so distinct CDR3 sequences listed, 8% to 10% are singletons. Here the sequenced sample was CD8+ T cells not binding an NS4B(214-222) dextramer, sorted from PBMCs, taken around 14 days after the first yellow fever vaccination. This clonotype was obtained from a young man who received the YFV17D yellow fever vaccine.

The CDR3 reads CASSDKGLAENTGELFF. Written as DNA, the CDR3 is TGTGCCAGCAGTGATAAAGGACTAGCGGAAAACACCGGGGAGCTGTTTTTT. The J gene is TRBJ2-2, the V gene TRBV6-1, with TRBD2 matching over 10 bases. Losses at the gene ends were 3 bases for V and 2 bases for J; bases not matched to a gene: 6. CDR1 and CDR2 (germline): MNHNS, SASEGT. This CDR3 has 17 amino acids.